This T cell receptor (beta chain) was sequenced during a study of graft-versus-host responses after intestinal transplantation. Study as a whole: After anti-thymocyte globulin induction, recipients took tacrolimus and steroids for 3 to 4 years.

The table came from immunoSEQ multiplex PCR; TCRdb's copy has only in-frame clones and leaves some out. The sample consists of some 45,000 clones, just under 95% of them appearing once. Germline loops: CDR1 MNHEY, CDR2 SVGAGI. CDR3 length: 14 amino acids. V gave up 2 bases and J gave up 6 bases, with 14 bases separating them. On this clone itself: Antigen: not known.

Study-wide findings and caveats: Levels of circulating GvH clones at their peak were associated with early post-transplant HvG declines. Those patients showing graft-donor T cell macrochimerism displayed high graft-versus-host to host-versus-graft clonal ratios in allografts. Investigators detected GvH clones in recipient marrow, with some emerging earlier in ileum or blood.

This clonotype originated in a human patient who received an intestinal transplant, so some T cells may come from the graft donor. Sequencing used PBMCs, obtained roughly 51 weeks after intestinal transplant. The chain is built from TRBV6-5 and TRBJ2-7, with D possibly being TRBD2 (7 bases). CDR3 amino acids: CASSYERDTFEQYF. The DNA of the CDR3 is TGTGCCAGCAGTTACGAGCGGGACACCTTCGAGCAGTACTTC.